Listed below are T cell receptor beta chains from one sample, sequenced in a study of shared clonotypes between healthy human individuals. Sequencing was performed with immunoSEQ multiplex PCR; in TCRdb, only in-frame clones are kept and a portion is missing. In the table there are approximately 530,000 clones, 90% to 96% of which are singletons. The sequenced sample consisted of naive CD4+ T cells sorted from blood. These receptors were taken from a woman in her twenties or thirties in good health. Both conserved end residues are part of each CDR3. D genes are given only for firm matches. Clone size is not always given. Where it is, it says once, few, many or a class for expanded clones.

once | TRBJ1-4 | NA | TRBV7-2 | TGTGCCAGCAGCTTAATGTCCATATCAACTAATGAAAAACTGTTTTTT | CASSLMSISTNEKLFF
NA | TRBJ2-7 | NA | TRBV19 | TGTGCCAGTGGCCGGGACTCTCAATCCTACGAGCAGTACTTC | CASGRDSQSYEQYF
NA | TRBJ1-4 | NA | TRBV7-7 | TGTGCCAGCAGCCCCGGGGCGAGGGAAAAACTGTTTTTT | CASSPGAREKLFF
NA | TRBJ2-2 | NA | TRBV2 | TGTGCCAGCAGTGTCCTTTCTAGCACCGGGGAGCTGTTTTTT | CASSVLSSTGELFF
NA | TRBJ2-1 | TRBD1 | TRBV5-1 | TGCGCCAGCAGCCCCCTGGGTGGTAGGGGGCAATCGTTAGCTGAGCAGTTCTTC | CASSPLGGRGQSLAEQFF
NA | TRBJ1-4 | TRBD1 | TRBV28 | TGTGCCAGCAGTTCAGGGGGTGCTAATGAAAAACTGTTTTTT | CASSSGGANEKLFF
NA | TRBJ1-1 | NA | TRBV25-1 | TGTGCCAGCAGTGAGGTGAGGCAGTTGGGTTTGAACACTGAAGCTTTCTTT | CASSEVRQLGLNTEAFF
NA | TRBJ2-1 | NA | TRBV28 | TGTGCCAGCACCCCAGGGGTCTACAATGAGCAGTTCTTC | CASTPGVYNEQFF
once | TRBJ2-5 | TRBD1 | TRBV6-1 | TGTGCCAGCAGTGAAGGGACAGGGGTCGGAGAGACCCAGTACTTC | CASSEGTGVGETQYF
NA | TRBJ2-7 | TRBD2 | TRBV5-4 | TGTGCCAGCAGCATGGGGACTAGCGGGAGTTTCAACGAGCAGTACTTC | CASSMGTSGSFNEQYF
NA | TRBJ2-3 | NA | TRBV5-1 | TGCGCCAGCAGCTTGTTGGGGATGGGCACAGATACGCAGTATTTT | CASSLLGMGTDTQYF
NA | TRBJ2-7 | NA | TRBV1 | TGCACCAGCAGCCAGAGGTCCTACGAGCAGTACTTC | CTSSQRSYEQYF
NA | TRBJ2-7 | NA | TRBV4-1 | TGCGCCAGCAGCCAAGATTTCAGGGAAACCTACGAGCAGTACTTC | CASSQDFRETYEQYF
NA | TRBJ2-7 | NA | TRBV29-1 | TGCAGCGTTGTAAGCGGCTACGAGCAGTACTTC | CSVVSGYEQYF
NA | TRBJ2-7 | NA | TRBV28 | TGTGCCAGCAGTGCCTTTAGGCAACCCGGATACGAGCAGTACTTC | CASSAFRQPGYEQYF
NA | TRBJ2-1 | TRBD2 | TRBV6-4 | TGTGCCAGCGAGCTAGCGGGAGAAAGCTCCTACAATGAGCAGTTCTTC | CASELAGESSYNEQFF
NA | TRBJ2-3 | TRBD2 | TRBV27 | TGTGCCAGCAGTTTGAGACTAGCGGGAGTTTTGGGACGAGGCACAGATACGCAGTATTTT | CASSLRLAGVLGRGTDTQYF
NA | TRBJ1-5 | TRBD1 | TRBV7-8 | TGTGCCAGCAGTCGGGACAGCGGCTTTCCCCAGCATTTT | CASSRDSGFPQHF
NA | TRBJ2-7 | TRBD2 | TRBV28 | TGTGCCAGCAGTCAATTGGGACTAGGGCGGCCCTACGAGCAGTACTTC | CASSQLGLGRPYEQYF
NA | TRBJ2-7 | NA | TRBV11-1 | TGTGCCAGCAGCTCAGTTCAGGGAGGTGTCTCCTACGAGCAGTACTTC | CASSSVQGGVSYEQYF
NA | TRBJ2-1 | TRBD2 | TRBV18 | TGTGCCACCTCACAGCGGGATAGGTACAATGAGCAGTTCTTC | CATSQRDRYNEQFF
NA | TRBJ1-2 | NA | TRBV5-4 | TGTGCCACACGACCTGCGACAGGAGTTAACTATGGCTACACCTTC | CATRPATGVNYGYTF
NA | TRBJ2-3 | TRBD2 | TRBV7-6 | TGTGCCAGCAGCTTAACTAGCGGGAGGGCAGATACGCAGTATTTT | CASSLTSGRADTQYF
NA | TRBJ1-1 | NA | TRBV4-1 | TGCGCCAGCAGCCAAGTTGCGGGATACACTGAAGCTTTCTTT | CASSQVAGYTEAFF
NA | TRBJ2-5 | TRBD1 | TRBV28 | TGTGCCAGCAGTTTCAGTGGGACAGTAAATCAAGAGACCCAGTACTTC | CASSFSGTVNQETQYF
NA | TRBJ2-3 | TRBD2 | TRBV27 | TGTGCCAGCCAAAGCGCGGGACTAGCGGGAGAGGGGACAGATACGCAGTATTTT | CASQSAGLAGEGTDTQYF
NA | TRBJ2-2 | TRBD1 | TRBV18 | TGTGCCAGCTCACCTAACCGACAGGGGCTGCACACCGGGGAGCTGTTTTTT | CASSPNRQGLHTGELFF
NA | TRBJ2-5 | NA | TRBV18 | TGTGCCAGCTCACCACCGGGCAGGGCACAAGAGACCCAGTACTTC | CASSPPGRAQETQYF
NA | TRBJ1-4 | NA | TRBV27 | TGTGCCAGCAGTTTTGTGGGGGAAGAAAAACTGTTTTTT | CASSFVGEEKLFF
NA | TRBJ2-7 | TRBD2 | TRBV7-2 | TGTGCCAGCAGCTTAGAGTCTAGCGGGCTTTACGAGCAGTACTTC | CASSLESSGLYEQYF
NA | TRBJ2-7 | TRBD1 | TRBV10-3 | TGTGCCATCAGTAGACGGGACAGCCCGAGCTCCTACGAGCAGTACTTC | CAISRRDSPSSYEQYF
NA | TRBJ1-6 | NA | TRBV30 | TGTGCCTGGAGTGTACCAGGGAAATCACCCCTCCACTTT | CAWSVPGKSPLHF
NA | TRBJ1-2 | NA | TRBV13 | TGTGCCAGCAGCTTCCGGGACTGGGGGGACTATGGCTACACCTTC | CASSFRDWGDYGYTF
NA | TRBJ1-1 | NA | TRBV5-1 | TGCGCCAGCAGCTGGGGACGTATGAACACTGAAGCTTTCTTT | CASSWGRMNTEAFF
NA | TRBJ1-3 | TRBD1 | TRBV28 | TGTGCCAGCAGCTCACCGGGACAGGGGCCCGTTGGGGTATATTTT | CASSSPGQGPVGVYF
NA | TRBJ2-3 | TRBD2 | TRBV28 | TGTGCCAGCAGTTTCTCGCGGCTAGCGGGGTCAGATACGCAGTATTTT | CASSFSRLAGSDTQYF
NA | TRBJ2-5 | NA | TRBV19 | TGTGCCAGTAGTCCAGGACAGATTCGGGAGACCCAGTACTTC | CASSPGQIRETQYF
NA | TRBJ1-2 | NA | TRBV6-5 | TGTGCCAGCAGTTCCACTTGGGGAGATGGCTACACCTTC | CASSSTWGDGYTF
NA | TRBJ2-5 | NA | TRBV28 | TGTGCCAACAGGAAGGAGACCCAGTACTTC | CANRKETQYF
NA | TRBJ2-2 | NA | TRBV9 | TGTGCCAGCGGGGGGACCGGGGAGCTGTTTTTT | CASGGTGELFF
NA | TRBJ2-7 | NA | TRBV5-1 | TGCGCCACCATTGGACAGTTTAGCTACGAGCAGTACTTC | CATIGQFSYEQYF
NA | TRBJ1-6 | TRBD1 | TRBV19 | TGTGCCAGTAGACAACAGGGGGTTGTCGATTCACCCCTCCACTTT | CASRQQGVVDSPLHF
NA | TRBJ2-5 | NA | TRBV30 | TGTGCCTGGAGTGTGCGGCGGGTGGCTTTGGAGACCCAGTACTTC | CAWSVRRVALETQYF
NA | TRBJ2-7 | NA | TRBV29-1 | TGCGCCATTGGGGGCTACGAGCAGTACTTC | CAIGGYEQYF
NA | TRBJ1-2 | NA | TRBV5-6 | TGTGCCAGCAGCTTGAACGGGAACTATGGCTACACCTTC | CASSLNGNYGYTF
NA | TRBJ2-1 | TRBD1 | TRBV6-5 | TGTGCCACCCGCCAGGGACAGGGGAAGAATGAGCAGTTCTTC | CATRQGQGKNEQFF
NA | TRBJ1-5 | NA | TRBV28 | TGTGCCAGCAGTGCTCGACATAGGGGCAGTTATAGCAATCAGCCCCAGCATTTT | CASSARHRGSYSNQPQHF
NA | TRBJ2-7 | NA | TRBV19 | TGTGCCAGTAGTATATCCGGGTCCTCGGAGGAGCAGTACTTC | CASSISGSSEEQYF
NA | TRBJ2-3 | TRBD2 | TRBV9 | TGTGCCAGCAGCGTAGAGCCGGGTAGCGGGTCTTTGGCGGGTTGGGCAGATACGCAGTATTTT | CASSVEPGSGSLAGWADTQYF
NA | TRBJ1-4 | TRBD1 | TRBV6-5 | TGTGCCAGCAGTCGCCGGGACAGCAATGAAAAACTGTTTTTT | CASSRRDSNEKLFF
NA | TRBJ2-7 | NA | TRBV10-3 | TGTGCCATCAGTGAGAGTTCGTGGTATCGACCCGTTTACGAGCAGTACTTC | CAISESSWYRPVYEQYF
NA | TRBJ2-7 | TRBD1 | TRBV18 | TGTGCCAGCTCACCCCTGGGACAGGGGGCGGGGGACTACGAGCAGTACTTC | CASSPLGQGAGDYEQYF
NA | TRBJ2-7 | NA | TRBV6-6 | TGTGCCAGCGCGGGCCACTTCGGATACTACGAGCAGTACTTC | CASAGHFGYYEQYF